This T cell receptor beta chain was recovered during a study of human versus mouse CDR3 diversity and MHC coevolution. Overall study: Between roughly 5.5 x 10^6 and 1.6 x 10^7 valid reads came from each sample.

The study, taken as a whole, reports: In humans, T-cell selection involved more than 5 MHC II alleles.

Turning to this clone: Its antigen is as yet unknown.

Produced via immunoSEQ multiplex PCR; TCRdb's table is partial and in-frame only. The sample has 60,000 to 95,000 clones; 85% to 95% are singletons. Germline-derived CDR1 and CDR2 are SNHLY and FYNNEI. V lost 0 bases and J lost 15, with 12 bases in between. The CDR3 sequence is 12 residues long. The genes are TRBV2 and TRBJ2-4; the D gene is possibly TRBD2 (5 bases). The specimen was naive CD4+ T cells from blood. As for subset: CD45RO-negative CD62L-positive naive CD4 T cells. The clonotype was recovered from a person aged 30-69 years in good health. CDR3 coding DNA: TGTGCCAGCAGTGAAGCGCGGCTAGCCCTGTACTTC. It codes for CASSEARLALYF.